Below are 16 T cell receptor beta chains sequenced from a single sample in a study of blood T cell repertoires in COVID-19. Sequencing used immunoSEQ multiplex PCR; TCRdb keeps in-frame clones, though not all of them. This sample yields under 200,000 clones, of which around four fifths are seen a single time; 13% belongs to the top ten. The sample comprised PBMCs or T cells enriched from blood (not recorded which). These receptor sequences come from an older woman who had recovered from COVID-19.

CDR3 in DNA: TGTGCCAGCTCACCCCTCGAGGCGAACACTGAAGCTTTCTTT. Translating it yields CASSPLEANTEAFF. This sequence joins TRBV18 and TRBJ1-1; D is uncertain. Germline CDR1 reads KGHSH; CDR2 reads LQKENI. V was clipped by 3 bases and J by 1 base, with 9 bases between them. The CDR3 covers 14 residues.

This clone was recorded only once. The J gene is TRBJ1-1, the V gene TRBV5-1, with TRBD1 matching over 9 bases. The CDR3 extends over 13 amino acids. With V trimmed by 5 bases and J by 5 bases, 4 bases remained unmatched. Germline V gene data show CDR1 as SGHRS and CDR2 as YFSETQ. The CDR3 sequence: CASRADRGTEAFF. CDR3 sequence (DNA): TGCGCCAGCAGGGCCGACAGGGGGACTGAAGCTTTCTTT.

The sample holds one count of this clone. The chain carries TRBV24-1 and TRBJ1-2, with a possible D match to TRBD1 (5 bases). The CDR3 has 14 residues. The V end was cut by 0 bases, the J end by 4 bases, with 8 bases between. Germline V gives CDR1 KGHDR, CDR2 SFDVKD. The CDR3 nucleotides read TGTGCCACCAGTGATTTGGACAGCTCCTATGGCTACACCTTC. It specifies CATSDLDSSYGYTF.

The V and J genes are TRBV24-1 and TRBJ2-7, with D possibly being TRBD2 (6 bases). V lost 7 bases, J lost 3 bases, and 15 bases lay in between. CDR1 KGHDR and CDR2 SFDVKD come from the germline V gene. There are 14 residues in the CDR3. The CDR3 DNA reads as TGTGCCACCAGCGAGGCGGGACGCAGCTACGAGCAGTACTTC. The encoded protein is CATSEAGRSYEQYF.

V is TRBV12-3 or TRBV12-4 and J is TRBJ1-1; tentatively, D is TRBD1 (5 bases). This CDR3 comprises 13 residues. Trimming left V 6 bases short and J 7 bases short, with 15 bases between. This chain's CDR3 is CASRQRGAGEAFF. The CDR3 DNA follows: TGTGCCAGCAGACAAAGGGGTGCCGGTGAAGCTTTCTTT.

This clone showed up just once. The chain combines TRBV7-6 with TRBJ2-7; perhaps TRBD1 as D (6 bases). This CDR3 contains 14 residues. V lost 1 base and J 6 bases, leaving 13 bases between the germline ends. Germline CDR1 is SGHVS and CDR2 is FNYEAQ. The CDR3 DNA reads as TGTGCCAGCAGCTTAGGTCAGGGGATATCCGAGCAGTACTTC. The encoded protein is CASSLGQGISEQYF. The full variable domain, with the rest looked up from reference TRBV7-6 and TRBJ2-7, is GAGVSQSPRYKVTKRGQDVALRCDPISGHVSLYWYRQALGQGPEFLTYFNYEAQQDKSGLPNDRFSAERPEGSISTLTIQRTEQRDSAMYRCASSLGQGISEQYFGPGTRLTVT.

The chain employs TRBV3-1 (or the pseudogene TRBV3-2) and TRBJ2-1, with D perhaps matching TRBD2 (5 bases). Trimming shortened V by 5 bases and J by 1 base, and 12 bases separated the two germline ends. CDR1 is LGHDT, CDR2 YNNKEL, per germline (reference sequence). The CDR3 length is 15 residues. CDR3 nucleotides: TGTGCCAGCAGCGGAAGAGCGGAGTCCTACAATGAGCAGTTCTTC. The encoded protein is CASSGRAESYNEQFF.

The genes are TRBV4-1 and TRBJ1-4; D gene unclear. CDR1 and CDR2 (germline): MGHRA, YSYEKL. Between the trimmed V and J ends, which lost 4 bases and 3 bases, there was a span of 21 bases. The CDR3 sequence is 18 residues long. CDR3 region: CASSRPGSTPRANEKLFF. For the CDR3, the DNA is TGCGCCAGCAGCCGGCCGGGCTCTACCCCGAGGGCTAATGAAAAACTGTTTTTT.

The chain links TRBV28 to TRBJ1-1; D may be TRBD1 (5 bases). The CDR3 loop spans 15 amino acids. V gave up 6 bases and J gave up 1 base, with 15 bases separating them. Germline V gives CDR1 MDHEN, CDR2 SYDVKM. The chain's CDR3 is CASREGGDPNTEAFF. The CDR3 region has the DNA TGTGCCAGCAGGGAGGGTGGGGACCCGAACACTGAAGCTTTCTTT. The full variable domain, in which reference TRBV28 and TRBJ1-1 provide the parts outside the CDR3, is DVKVTQSSRYLVKRTGEKVFLECVQDMDHENMFWYRQDPGLGLRLIYFSYDVKMKEKGDIPEGYSVSREKKERFSLILESASTNQTSMYLCASREGGDPNTEAFFGQGTRLTVV.

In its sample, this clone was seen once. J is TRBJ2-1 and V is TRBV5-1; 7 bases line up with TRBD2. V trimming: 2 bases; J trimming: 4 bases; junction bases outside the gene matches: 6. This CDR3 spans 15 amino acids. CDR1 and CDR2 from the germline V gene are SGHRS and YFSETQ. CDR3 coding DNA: TGCGCCAGCAGCTTAGGAGCGGGATCTTACAATGAGCAGTTCTTC. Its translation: CASSLGAGSYNEQFF.

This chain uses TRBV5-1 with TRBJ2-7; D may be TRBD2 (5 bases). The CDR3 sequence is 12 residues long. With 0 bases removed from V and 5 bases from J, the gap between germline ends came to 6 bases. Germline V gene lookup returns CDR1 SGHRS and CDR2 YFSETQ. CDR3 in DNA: TGCGCCAGCAGCTTGGTCGGGGACGAGCAGTACTTC. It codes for CASSLVGDEQYF.

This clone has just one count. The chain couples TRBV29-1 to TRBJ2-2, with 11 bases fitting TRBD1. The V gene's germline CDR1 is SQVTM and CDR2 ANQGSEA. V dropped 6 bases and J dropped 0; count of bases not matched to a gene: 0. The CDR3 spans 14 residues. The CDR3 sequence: CSVGQGANTGELFF. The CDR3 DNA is TGCAGCGTGGGACAGGGGGCGAACACCGGGGAGCTGTTTTTT.

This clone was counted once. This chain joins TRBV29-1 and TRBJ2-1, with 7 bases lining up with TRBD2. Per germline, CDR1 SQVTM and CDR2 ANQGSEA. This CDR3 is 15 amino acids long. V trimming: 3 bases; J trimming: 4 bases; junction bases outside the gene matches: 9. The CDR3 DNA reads TGCAGCGTTGAGGGTCTAGCGGAGAATTACAATGAGCAGTTCTTC. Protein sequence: CSVEGLAENYNEQFF.

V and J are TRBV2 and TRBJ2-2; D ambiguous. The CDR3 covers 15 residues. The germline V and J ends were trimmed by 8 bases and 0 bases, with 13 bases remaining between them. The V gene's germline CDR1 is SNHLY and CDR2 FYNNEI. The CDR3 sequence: CASRATTANTGELFF. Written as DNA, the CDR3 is TGTGCCAGCCGAGCGACCACCGCGAACACCGGGGAGCTGTTTTTT.

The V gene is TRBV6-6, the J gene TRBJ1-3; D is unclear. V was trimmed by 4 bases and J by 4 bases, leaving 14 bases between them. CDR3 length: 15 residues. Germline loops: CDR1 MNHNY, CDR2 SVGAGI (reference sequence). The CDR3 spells CASSSRGQEGNTIYF. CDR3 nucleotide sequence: TGTGCCAGCAGTTCTCGGGGTCAGGAAGGAAACACCATATATTTT.

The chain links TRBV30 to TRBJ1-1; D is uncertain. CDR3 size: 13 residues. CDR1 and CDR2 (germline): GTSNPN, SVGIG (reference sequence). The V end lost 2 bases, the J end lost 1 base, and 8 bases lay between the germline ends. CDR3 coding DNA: TGTGCCTGGAGTCTGACGGGGAACACTGAAGCTTTCTTT. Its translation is CAWSLTGNTEAFF. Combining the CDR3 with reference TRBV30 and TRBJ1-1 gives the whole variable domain SQTIHQWPATLVQPVGSPLSLECTVEGTSNPNLYWYRQAAGRGLQLLFYSVGIGQISSEVPQNLSASRPQDRQFILSSKKLLLSDSGFYLCAWSLTGNTEAFFGQGTRLTVV.